The TCR beta chain under discussion was sequenced for a study of T-cell reconstitution after alpha-beta-depleted transplantation in children (dated by TCRdb to the mid-2010s). In the study overall: T-cell immune reconstitution after TCRalphabeta/CD19-depleted allogeneic hematopoietic cell transplantation in children was quantitatively tracked in the study by means of TCR repertoire profiling.

Preparation of the library involved PCR. TCRdb lists the instrument as Illumina HiSeq 2500. Molecular barcoding was employed in the preparation of TCR libraries, with unique molecular identifiers being used to normalize TCRbeta repertoire quantification. TCRdb applied fastp at Q25 and MiXCR to the public reads, then kept only in-frame beta chains. Here each entry gathers all rows of one CDR3 protein and keeps the most common genes and DNA. In all, the sample holds about 610,000 distinct CDR3 sequences, and over 9.5% of those were seen once. The top ten clones comprise approximately 4.1% of the sample. About this clonotype itself: The target of this receptor is not known. No base quality information exists; no much larger clone differs at one position.

The TCR sequence derives from a human donor who donated a stem cell graft to a child with acute myeloid leukemia. The sample was PBMCs from the stem cell graft donor, taken from the stem cell graft.

The CDR3 has the sequence CASSRQAELDYNEQFF. In nucleotides, the sequence is TGCGCCAGCAGCCGACAAGCGGAGCTGGATTACAATGAGCAGTTCTTC. The chain couples TRBV4-3 to TRBJ2-1, with TRBD2 as a weak D call on 5 bases. CDR1 and CDR2 are drawn from the germline V gene: LGHNA, YSLEER. Taken from cysteine to phenylalanine, the CDR3 has 16 residues. Of the read, only the CDR3 DNA is kept; its 48 bases are in frame from base 1. V loses 4 bases of germline sequence and J loses 4 bases, and the interval between the two ends is 17 bases.